Below, 14 T cell receptor beta chains from the same sample are listed, as sequenced in a study of shared clonotypes between healthy human individuals (dated by TCRdb to 2018 to 2020). Library creation used the immunoSEQ multiplex PCR assay. In its TCRdb copy, this immuneACCESS table keeps in-frame sequences only and misses some clones. Where compared with another copy, unresolved V genes explain less than half of these, and the others have no known cause. The sample table contains 2.3 million or so clones; only one count was recorded for approximately 93% of them. The ten most abundant clones make up 0.39% of the sample. The sample comprised naive CD4+ T cells from PBMCs. The cell subset or site label corresponds to: CD45RA+ positively selected. The receptors come from a man between 18 and 29 years old in good health. Some clones in this sample may be carry-over from other donors' samples.

The chain recombines TRBV15 with TRBJ2-5; D is possibly TRBD1 (6 bases). V lost 3 bases and J 5 bases, leaving 16 bases between the germline ends. CDR3 size: 15 residues. Germline lookup yields CDR1 LNHNV and CDR2 YYDKDF (reference sequence). Here the CDR3 DNA reads TGTGCCACCAGCAGGGGGTCGCCAGGGGAGGAGACCCAGTACTTC. Protein product: CATSRGSPGEETQYF. The complete variable domain, with remaining parts taken from reference TRBV15 and TRBJ2-5, reads DAMVIQNPRYQVTQFGKPVTLSCSQTLNHNVMYWYQQKSSQAPKLLFHYYDKDFNNEADTPDNFQSRRPNTSFCFLDIRSPGLGDTAMYLCATSRGSPGEETQYFGPGTRLLVL.

The CDR3 region has the DNA TGCGCCAGCAGTGATTCATCAGCGGGAGCGGTGTACAATGAGCAGTTCTTC. Protein: CASSDSSAGAVYNEQFF. J is TRBJ2-1 and V is TRBV10-1, with 8 nucleotides matching TRBD2. Unmatched junction bases numbered 11, after V lost 3 bases and J lost 4 bases. The CDR3 covers 17 residues. Germline CDR1 WNHNN, CDR2 SYGVQD (reference sequence).

This rearrangement joins TRBV5-4 to TRBJ2-2; D gene uncertain. The CDR3 contains 13 residues. Germline CDR1 and CDR2: SGHNT and YYREEE (reference sequence). Between the trimmed V and J ends, which lost 0 bases and 5 bases, there was a span of 5 bases. The CDR3 protein is CASSLGQTGELFF. DNA of the CDR3: TGTGCCAGCAGCTTGGGGCAAACCGGGGAGCTGTTTTTT.

A word on this clone: The identical CDR3 is also encoded by other nucleotide sequences in the sample. The gene calls are TRBV6-5 and TRBJ2-7, with D perhaps TRBD2 (6 bases). Between the trimmed V and J ends, which lost 5 bases and 1 base, there was a span of 9 bases. Germline V lookup: CDR1 MNHEY, CDR2 SVGAGI. This CDR3 has 13 residues. The CDR3 sequence: CASSRTISYEQYF. In DNA form, the CDR3 reads TGTGCCAGCAGTCGGACTATATCCTACGAGCAGTACTTC.

This chain joins TRBV5-1 and TRBJ2-2, with TRBD2 as a possible D gene (6 bases). This CDR3 is built from 18 residues. The V end lost 3 bases, the J end lost 7 bases, and 25 bases lay between the germline ends. Germline CDR1 and CDR2: SGHRS and YFSETQ. CDR3 bases: TGCGCCAGCAGCTCCCCCCCGGAGCACGGGAGCACGATCGGGGAGCTGTTTTTT. Translation gives CASSSPPEHGSTIGELFF.

This chain uses TRBV6-5 with TRBJ1-2; 7 bases align to TRBD1. Looked up from germline, CDR1 is MNHEY and CDR2 is SVGAGI. J was trimmed by 8 bases and V by 6 bases; bases with no gene match: 9. CDR3 length: 13 residues. CDR3 region: CASRTYRGGGYTF. The CDR3 bases are TGTGCCAGCAGGACATACAGGGGCGGGGGCTACACCTTC.

J is TRBJ1-2 and V is TRBV14, with 8 bases identical to TRBD1. This CDR3 has 16 amino acids. CDR1 and CDR2 from the germline V gene are SGHDN and FVKESK. Trimming took 4 bases from V and 1 from J; bases not matched to a gene: 8. Here the CDR3 reads CASSLLGQGINYGYTF. The CDR3 region has the DNA TGTGCCAGCAGCCTACTCGGACAGGGAATTAACTATGGCTACACCTTC.

This chain connects TRBV6-5 to TRBJ2-5, with D maybe TRBD1 (6 bases). The length of the CDR3 is 15 residues. In germline, CDR1 is MNHEY, CDR2 SVGAGI. The V gene lost 0 bases and the J gene lost 3 bases, with 11 bases spanning the gap. The CDR3 region has the DNA TGTGCCAGCAGTTACTCAGGGACAATGGAAGAGACCCAGTACTTC. Its translation: CASSYSGTMEETQYF.

The chain is built from TRBV6-1 and TRBJ1-2; D is ambiguous. This CDR3 is built from 14 residues. From germline, CDR1 is MNHNS and CDR2 SASEGT. V dropped 2 bases and J dropped 4 bases, with 11 bases sitting between them. CDR3 loop: CASSERGSAYGYTF. CDR3 DNA: TGTGCCAGCAGTGAACGAGGGTCCGCCTATGGCTACACCTTC.

The V gene is TRBV5-4, the J gene TRBJ2-3; tentative D call: TRBD2 (6 bases). Germline loops: CDR1 SGHNT, CDR2 YYREEE (reference sequence). The ends were cut back, 1 base at V and 3 bases at J, with 18 bases in the middle. The CDR3 is made up of 17 amino acids. The CDR3 protein is CASSLLAMGGETDTQYF. The CDR3 coding sequence is TGTGCCAGCAGCTTGTTAGCGATGGGGGGTGAAACAGATACGCAGTATTTT.

J is TRBJ2-5 and V is TRBV27, with TRBD1 as a possible D gene (7 bases). This CDR3 is built from 13 residues. V was clipped by 6 bases and J by 7 bases, with 15 bases between them. CDR1 MNHEY and CDR2 SMNVEV come from the germline V gene (reference sequence). The CDR3 DNA reads TGTGCCAGCAGCACCCAGGGGGGAGGGACCCAGTACTTC. Translating gives CASSTQGGGTQYF.

The chain recombines TRBV5-1 with TRBJ2-5; D gene ambiguous. V was cut by 1 base and J by 1 base, with 8 bases left in between. The germline CDR1 and CDR2 sequences are SGHRS and YFSETQ. The CDR3 covers 14 residues. For the CDR3, the DNA is TGCGCCAGCAGCTTGTTCAGCTTCCAAGAGACCCAGTACTTC. Protein: CASSLFSFQETQYF.

CDR3: CASSALTSGAYNEQFF. Written as DNA, the CDR3 is TGTGCCAGCAGCGCCCTGACTAGCGGAGCGTACAATGAGCAGTTCTTC. The J gene is TRBJ2-1, the V gene TRBV28; 9 bases are a match to TRBD2. V lost 6 bases to trimming and J lost 4 bases; unmatched junction nucleotides: 10. This CDR3 has 16 residues. From germline, CDR1 is MDHEN and CDR2 SYDVKM.

The sample holds one count of this clone. This sequence joins TRBV30 and TRBJ1-3; D remains ambiguous. Per germline, CDR1 GTSNPN and CDR2 SVGIG (reference sequence). V was cut by 0 bases and J by 3 bases, with 6 bases left in between. The CDR3 covers 13 residues. Written as DNA, the CDR3 is TGTGCCTGGAGTGTCGGGGATGGAAACACCATATATTTT. This gives the protein CAWSVGDGNTIYF.